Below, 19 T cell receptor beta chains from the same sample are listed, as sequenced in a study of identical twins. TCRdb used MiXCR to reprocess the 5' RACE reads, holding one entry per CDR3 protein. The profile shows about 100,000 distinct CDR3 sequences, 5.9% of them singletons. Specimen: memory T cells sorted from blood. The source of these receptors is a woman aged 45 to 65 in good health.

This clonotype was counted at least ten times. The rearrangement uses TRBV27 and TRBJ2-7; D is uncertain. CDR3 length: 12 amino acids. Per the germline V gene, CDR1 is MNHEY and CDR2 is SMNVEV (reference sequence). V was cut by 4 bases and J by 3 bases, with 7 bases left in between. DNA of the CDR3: TGTGCCAGCAGTTCCCCCTTCTACGAGCAGTACGTC. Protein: CASSSPFYEQYV.

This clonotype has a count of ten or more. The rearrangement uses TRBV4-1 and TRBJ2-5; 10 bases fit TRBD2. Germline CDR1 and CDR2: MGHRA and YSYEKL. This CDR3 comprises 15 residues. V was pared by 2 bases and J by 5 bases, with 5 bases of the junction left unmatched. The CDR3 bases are TGCGCCAGCAGCCAAACTAGCGGGATATACGAGACCCAGTACTTC. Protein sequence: CASSQTSGIYETQYF.

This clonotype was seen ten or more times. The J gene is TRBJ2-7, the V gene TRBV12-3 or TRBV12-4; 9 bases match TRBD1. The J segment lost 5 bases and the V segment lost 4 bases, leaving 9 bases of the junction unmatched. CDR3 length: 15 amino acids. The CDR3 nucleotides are TGTGCCAGCAGTTCCCAACGCGGGACAGGGAACGAGCAGTACTTC. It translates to CASSSQRGTGNEQYF.

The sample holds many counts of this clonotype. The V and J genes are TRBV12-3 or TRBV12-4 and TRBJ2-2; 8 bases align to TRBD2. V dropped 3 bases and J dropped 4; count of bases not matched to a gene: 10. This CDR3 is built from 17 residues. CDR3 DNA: TGTGCCAGCAGTTTCGAAGGGACCGGGACTAGCACCGGGGAGCTGTTTTTT. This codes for CASSFEGTGTSTGELFF.

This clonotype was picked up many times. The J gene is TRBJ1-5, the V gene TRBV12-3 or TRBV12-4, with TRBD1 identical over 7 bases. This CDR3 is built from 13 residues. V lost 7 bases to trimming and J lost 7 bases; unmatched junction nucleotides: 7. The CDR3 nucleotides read TGTGCCAGCAATTGGGACAGTAAACAGCCCCAGCATTTT. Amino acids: CASNWDSKQPQHF.

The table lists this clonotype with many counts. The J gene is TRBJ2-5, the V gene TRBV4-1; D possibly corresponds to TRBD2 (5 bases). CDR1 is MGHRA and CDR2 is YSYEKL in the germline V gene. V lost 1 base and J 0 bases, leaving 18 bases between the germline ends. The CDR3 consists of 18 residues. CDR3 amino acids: CASSQVASSHSYQETQYF. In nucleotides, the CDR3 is TGCGCCAGCAGCCAAGTGGCCTCTAGCCACTCTTACCAAGAGACCCAGTACTTC.

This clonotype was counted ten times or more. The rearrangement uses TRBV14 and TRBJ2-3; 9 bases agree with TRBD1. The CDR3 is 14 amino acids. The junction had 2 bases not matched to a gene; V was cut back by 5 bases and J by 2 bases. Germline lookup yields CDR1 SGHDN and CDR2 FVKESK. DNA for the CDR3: TGTGCCAGCAGCGGGACAGGGTACACAGATACGCAGTATTTT. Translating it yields CASSGTGYTDTQYF.

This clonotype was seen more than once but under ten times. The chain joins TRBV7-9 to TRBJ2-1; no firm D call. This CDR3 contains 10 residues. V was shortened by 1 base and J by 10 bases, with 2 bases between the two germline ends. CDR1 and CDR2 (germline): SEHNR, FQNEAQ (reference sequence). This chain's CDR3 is CASSLDEQFF. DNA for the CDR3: TGTGCCAGCAGCTTAGACGAGCAGTTCTTC.

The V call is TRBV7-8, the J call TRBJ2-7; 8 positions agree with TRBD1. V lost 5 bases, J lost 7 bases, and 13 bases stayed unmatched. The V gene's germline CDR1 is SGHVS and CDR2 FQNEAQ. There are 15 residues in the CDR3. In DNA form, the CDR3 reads TGTGCCAGCAGCCCCACGGGCAGGGGGCTAGGGGAGCAGTACGTC. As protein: CASSPTGRGLGEQYV.

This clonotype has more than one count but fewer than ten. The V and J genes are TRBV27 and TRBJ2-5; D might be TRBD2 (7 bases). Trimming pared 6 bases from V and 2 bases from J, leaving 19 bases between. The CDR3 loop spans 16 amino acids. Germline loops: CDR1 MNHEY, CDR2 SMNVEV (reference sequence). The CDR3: CASREEGGGSQETQYF. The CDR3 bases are TGTGCCAGCAGGGAGGAGGGGGGGGGCTCTCAAGAGACCCAGTACTTC.

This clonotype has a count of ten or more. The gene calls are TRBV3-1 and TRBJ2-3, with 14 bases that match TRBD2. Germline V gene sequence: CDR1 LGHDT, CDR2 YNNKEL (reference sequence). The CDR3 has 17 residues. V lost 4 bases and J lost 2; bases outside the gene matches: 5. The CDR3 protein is CASSRGLAGGLTDTQYF. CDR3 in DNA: TGTGCCAGCAGCCGCGGACTAGCGGGAGGCCTCACAGATACGCAGTATTTT.

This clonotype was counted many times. CDR3 sequence reads: CASSLGDSSRGYTF. The DNA of the CDR3 is TGTGCCAGCAGCTTAGGGGACAGTTCGAGAGGCTACACCTTC. This rearrangement joins TRBV7-9 to TRBJ1-2; 7 bases align to TRBD1. This CDR3 has 14 amino acids. Germline V gene data show CDR1 as SEHNR and CDR2 as FQNEAQ (reference sequence). With V trimmed by 1 base and J by 8 bases, 7 bases remained unmatched.

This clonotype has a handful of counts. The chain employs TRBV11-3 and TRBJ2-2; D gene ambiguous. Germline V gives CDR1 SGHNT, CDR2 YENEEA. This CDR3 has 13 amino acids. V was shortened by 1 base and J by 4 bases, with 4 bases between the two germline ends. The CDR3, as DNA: TGTGCCAGCAGCTTAGGTCCCACCGGGGAGCTGTTTTTT. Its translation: CASSLGPTGELFF.

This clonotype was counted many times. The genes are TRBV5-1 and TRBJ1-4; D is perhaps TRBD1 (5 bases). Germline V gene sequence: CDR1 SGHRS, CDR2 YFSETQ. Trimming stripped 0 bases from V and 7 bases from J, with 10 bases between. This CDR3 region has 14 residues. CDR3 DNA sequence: TGCGCCAGCAGCTTGGGGCAGGGTCTTGAAAAACTGTTTTTT. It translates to CASSLGQGLEKLFF.

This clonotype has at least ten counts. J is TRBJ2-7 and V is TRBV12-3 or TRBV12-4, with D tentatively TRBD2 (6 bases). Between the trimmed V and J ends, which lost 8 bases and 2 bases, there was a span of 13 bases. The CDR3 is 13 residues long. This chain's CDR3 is CASRRGKTYEQYV. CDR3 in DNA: TGTGCCAGCCGGCGGGGCAAAACCTACGAGCAGTACGTC.

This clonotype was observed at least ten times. The CDR3 here is CASSLTGRGGYTF. As DNA, the CDR3 is TGTGCCAGCTCGCTGACAGGGAGGGGTGGCTACACCTTC. V gene TRBV18 combines with J gene TRBJ1-2, with 7 bases matching TRBD1. Germline V lookup: CDR1 KGHSH, CDR2 LQKENI. Germline trimming cut 6 bases from V and 7 bases from J; bases unmatched to any gene: 8. The CDR3 is 13 amino acids. Variable domain in full (rest from reference TRBV18 and TRBJ1-2): NAGVMQNPRHLVRRRGQEARLRCSPMKGHSHVYWYRQLPEEGLKFMVYLQKENIIDESGMPKERFSAEFPKEGPSILRIQQVVRGDSAAYFCASSLTGRGGYTFGSGTRLTVV.

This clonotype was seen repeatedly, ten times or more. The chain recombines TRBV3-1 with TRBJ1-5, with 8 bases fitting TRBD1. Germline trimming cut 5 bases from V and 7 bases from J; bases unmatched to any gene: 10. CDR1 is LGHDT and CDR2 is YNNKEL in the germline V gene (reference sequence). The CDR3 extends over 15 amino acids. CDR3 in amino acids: CASSTDTGGGQPQHF. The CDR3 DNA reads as TGTGCCAGCAGCACCGATACAGGGGGTGGACAGCCCCAGCATTTT.

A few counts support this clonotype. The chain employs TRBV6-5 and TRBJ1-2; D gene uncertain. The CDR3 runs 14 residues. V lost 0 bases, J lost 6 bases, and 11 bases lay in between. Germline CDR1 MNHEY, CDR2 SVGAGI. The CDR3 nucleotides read TGTGCCAGCAGTTACTCTCCCGATCCTAATGGCTACACCTTC. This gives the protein CASSYSPDPNGYTF.

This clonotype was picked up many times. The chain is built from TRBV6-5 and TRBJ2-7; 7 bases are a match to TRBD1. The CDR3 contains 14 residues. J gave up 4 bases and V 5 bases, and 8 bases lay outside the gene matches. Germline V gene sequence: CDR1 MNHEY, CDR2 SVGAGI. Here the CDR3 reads CASSRGQEAYEQYF. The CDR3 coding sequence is TGTGCCAGCAGTCGAGGACAGGAGGCGTACGAGCAGTACTTC.